The 22 T cell receptor beta chains below come from one sample, sequenced in a study of T-cell memory formation after mild COVID-19. TCRdb analysed the 5' RACE reads with MiXCR anew, one entry per CDR3 protein. The sample shows about 400,000 distinct CDR3 sequences, about 17% of them seen only once. Material for sequencing was PBMCs or a T cell subset sorted from them (not recorded which). Receptors originate from a man aged 18 to 35 who had mild COVID-19 (a few samples of this study predate the infection). Cell type and time point are not known.

The rearrangement links TRBV5-8 to TRBJ2-3, with 9 bases matching TRBD1. Per germline, CDR1 SGHTS and CDR2 YDEGEE. The CDR3 sequence is 18 residues long. V gave up 4 bases and J gave up 4 bases; unmatched junction bases: 16. In DNA form, the CDR3 reads TGTGCCAGCAGCCGGCTCACCGGGACAGGGAGGGGAGCAGATACGCAGTATTTT. Its translation: CASSRLTGTGRGADTQYF.

There are a few counts of this clonotype. The rearrangement links TRBV7-9 to TRBJ1-1; D remains unclear. Germline CDR1 and CDR2: SEHNR and FQNEAQ (reference sequence). The CDR3 has 11 amino acids. The germline V and J ends were trimmed by 5 bases and 10 bases, with 11 bases remaining between them. CDR3 DNA: TGTGCCAGCAGCGCAGAGGCGAGAGCTTTCTTT. Its protein is CASSAEARAFF.

The chain joins TRBV5-5 to TRBJ2-6; the match to TRBD2 covers 8 bases. V dropped 0 bases and J dropped 0; count of bases not matched to a gene: 5. There are 18 residues in the CDR3. Germline values: CDR1 SGHKS, CDR2 YYEKEE (reference sequence). CDR3 in amino acids: CASSLAPGGGSGANVLTF. Written as DNA, the CDR3 is TGTGCCAGCAGCTTGGCTCCCGGGGGGGGCTCTGGGGCCAACGTCCTGACTTTC.

This clonotype was observed at least ten times. The CDR3 bases are TGCGCCAGCAGCTTGGGCTTTTACGAGCAGTACTTC. It yields the protein CASSLGFYEQYF. This chain connects TRBV5-1 to TRBJ2-7, with unresolved D. There are 12 residues in the CDR3. Germline V lookup: CDR1 SGHRS, CDR2 YFSETQ. The V and J ends lost 0 bases and 4 bases respectively, with 5 bases between them.

The chain is built from TRBV6-2 or TRBV6-3 and TRBJ2-1; D gene ambiguous. The CDR3 has 15 residues. Per the germline V gene, CDR1 is MNHEY and CDR2 is SVGEGT. V lost 4 bases, J lost 8 bases, and 18 bases lay in between. The chain's CDR3 is CASSWASAFIDEQFF. For the CDR3, the DNA is TGTGCCAGCAGTTGGGCCAGCGCCTTTATCGATGAGCAGTTCTTC.

This clonotype has just a few counts. The gene calls are TRBV7-2 and TRBJ1-4; 7 bases map to TRBD1. In germline, CDR1 is SGHTA, CDR2 FQGNSA. V was pared by 5 bases and J by 8 bases, with 11 bases of the junction left unmatched. The CDR3 is 15 amino acids. This CDR3 reads CASSANRGGWEKLFF. The CDR3 nucleotides read TGTGCCAGCAGCGCCAACAGGGGTGGCTGGGAAAAACTGTTTTTT.

The chain recombines TRBV7-9 with TRBJ1-4; D is ambiguous. Looked up from germline, CDR1 is SEHNR and CDR2 is FQNEAQ (reference sequence). The V and J ends lost 5 bases and 3 bases respectively, with 10 bases between them. The CDR3 consists of 14 residues. CDR3 region: CASSRASANEKLFF. CDR3 coding DNA: TGTGCCAGCAGCAGGGCGTCGGCTAATGAAAAACTGTTTTTT. Full variable domain (outside the CDR3, taken from reference TRBV7-9 and TRBJ1-4): DTGVSQNPRHKITKRGQNVTFRCDPISEHNRLYWYRQTLGQGPEFLTYFQNEAQLEKSRLLSDRFSAERPKGSFSTLEIQRTEQGDSAMYLCASSRASANEKLFFGSGTQLSVL.

A few counts support this clonotype. The chain uses TRBV7-3 and TRBJ2-3; 13 bases line up with TRBD2. Germline V gene lookup returns CDR1 SGHTA and CDR2 FQGTGA. The CDR3 has 15 amino acids. V shed 5 bases and J 14 bases; nucleotides not matched to a gene: 13. CDR3 sequence (DNA): TGTGCCAGCAGCGACCGTTCGGGACTAGCGGGGTTGGCGTATTTT. Amino acids: CASSDRSGLAGLAYF.

The genes are TRBV25-1 and TRBJ1-4, with unresolved D. Trimming removed 0 bases from V and 6 bases from J, with 11 bases in between. Germline V gene sequence: CDR1 MGHDK, CDR2 SYGVNS. This CDR3 comprises 15 residues. CDR3 protein: CASSEYRVLDEKLFF. In DNA, the CDR3 is TGTGCCAGCAGTGAATATCGAGTTCTAGATGAAAAACTGTTTTTT.

The chain uses TRBV4-3 and TRBJ2-2, with D maybe TRBD1 (6 bases). V gave up 3 bases and J gave up 0 bases, with 11 bases separating them. CDR3 length equals 16 residues. CDR1 LGHNA and CDR2 YSLEER come from the germline V gene. CDR3 sequence reads: CASSQIRGSNTGELFF. Written as DNA, the CDR3 is TGCGCCAGCAGCCAGATCAGGGGCTCGAACACCGGGGAGCTGTTTTTT.

V usage is TRBV7-2 and J usage is TRBJ1-1, with TRBD1 as a possible D gene (5 bases). CDR1 is SGHTA, CDR2 FQGNSA, per germline. V was cut by 1 base and J by 4 bases, with 13 bases left in between. The CDR3 is 15 residues long. CDR3 coding DNA: TGTGCCAGCAGCTTAGTGCCGGGAGGGGTCACTGAAGCTTTCTTT. It translates to CASSLVPGGVTEAFF.

This clonotype was seen only a few times. V and J are TRBV5-6 and TRBJ2-1; D call uncertain. With 4 bases removed from V and 2 bases from J, the gap between germline ends came to 13 bases. The CDR3 sequence is 15 residues long. The germline V gene has CDR1 SGHDT and CDR2 YYEEEE. The CDR3 loop is CASSGKYNPYNEQFF. CDR3 nucleotide sequence: TGTGCCAGCAGCGGCAAGTACAACCCCTACAATGAGCAGTTCTTC.

The chain combines TRBV6-2 or TRBV6-3 with TRBJ2-2; 7 nucleotides match TRBD1. CDR1 and CDR2 from the germline V gene are MNHEY and SVGEGT. V lost 4 bases and J lost 4; bases outside the gene matches: 6. The CDR3 runs 15 residues. CDR3 nucleotide sequence: TGTGCCAGCAGTTCGCCCACAGGGGCCACCGGGGAGCTGTTTTTT. This codes for CASSSPTGATGELFF.

In its sample, this clonotype was seen a few times. The genes are TRBV3-1 and TRBJ1-4; D possibly corresponds to TRBD1 (5 bases). Looked up from germline, CDR1 is LGHDT and CDR2 is YNNKEL (reference sequence). V shed 4 bases and J shed 8 bases, with 14 bases lying between them. The CDR3 loop spans 14 amino acids. The CDR3 nucleotides read TGTGCCAGCAGCCTGGGACCCGGAGGGGAAAAACTGTTTTTT. As protein: CASSLGPGGEKLFF.

The genes are TRBV6-5 and TRBJ1-4; D call uncertain. Per the germline V gene, CDR1 is MNHEY and CDR2 is SVGAGI. V lost 6 bases and J 2 bases, leaving 10 bases between the germline ends. CDR3 length equals 14 residues. The CDR3 DNA reads as TGTGCCAGCAGGGGGATATCGACTAATGAAAAACTGTTTTTT. This encodes CASRGISTNEKLFF.

This clonotype was observed a few times. The chain carries TRBV7-9 and TRBJ1-3; 10 bases are a match to TRBD1. Germline V lookup: CDR1 SEHNR, CDR2 FQNEAQ (reference sequence). V lost 5 bases, J lost 0 bases, and 4 bases stayed unmatched. The CDR3 contains 16 residues. This chain's CDR3 is CASSAWTGGSGNTIYF. The CDR3 bases are TGTGCCAGCAGCGCGTGGACAGGGGGCTCTGGAAACACCATATATTTT.

The chain has TRBV27 and TRBJ2-7, with 12 nucleotides matching TRBD2. Per the germline V gene, CDR1 is MNHEY and CDR2 is SMNVEV (reference sequence). CDR3 length equals 15 residues. The J segment lost 2 bases and the V segment lost 3 bases, leaving 2 bases of the junction unmatched. The CDR3 is CASSFRLAGAYEQYF. The CDR3 region has the DNA TGTGCCAGCAGTTTTAGACTAGCGGGGGCCTACGAGCAGTACTTC.

This clonotype was detected many times. The rearrangement links TRBV11-2 to TRBJ2-3; D tentatively fits TRBD1 or TRBD2 (5 bases each). The CDR3 has 13 amino acids. V was trimmed by 4 bases and J by 0 bases, leaving 5 bases between them. Germline-derived CDR1 and CDR2 are SGHAT and FQNNGV. CDR3 loop: CASSWDSTDTQYF. CDR3 bases: TGTGCCAGCAGCTGGGACAGCACAGATACGCAGTATTTT.

The table lists this clonotype with a few counts. This chain links TRBV19 with TRBJ2-1; D is possibly TRBD1 or TRBD2 (5 bases each). The CDR3 has 15 residues. Looked up from germline, CDR1 is LNHDA and CDR2 is SQIVND (reference sequence). Trimming took off 6 bases at V and 2 bases at J, with 14 bases between the two ends. CDR3 in DNA: TGTGCCAGTAGCCCGGGGCCACCGGCCTACAATGAGCAGTTCTTC. As protein: CASSPGPPAYNEQFF.

This clonotype appeared many times. This rearrangement joins TRBV9 to TRBJ2-7; 7 nucleotides match TRBD2. The CDR3 runs to 14 residues. Germline lookup yields CDR1 SGDLS and CDR2 YYNGEE. The ends lost 4 bases at V and 0 bases at J; junction bases unmatched: 4. CDR3 loop: CASSSRGFSYEQYF. The CDR3, as DNA: TGTGCCAGCAGCTCGCGGGGGTTCTCCTACGAGCAGTACTTC. Complete variable domain (other parts from reference TRBV9 and TRBJ2-7): DSGVTQTPKHLITATGQRVTLRCSPRSGDLSVYWYQQSLDQGLQFLIQYYNGEERAKGNILERFSAQQFPDLHSELNLSSLELGDSALYFCASSSRGFSYEQYFGPGTRLTVT.

This clonotype was counted a few times. The V gene is TRBV7-2, the J gene TRBJ2-5; D gene unclear. V was cut by 5 bases and J by 4 bases, with 11 bases left in between. The CDR3 is made up of 13 amino acids. Per the germline V gene, CDR1 is SGHTA and CDR2 is FQGNSA. CDR3 residues: CASSRSPPETQYF. The CDR3 DNA is TGTGCCAGCAGCCGATCTCCGCCAGAGACCCAGTACTTC. Based on the CDR3 plus reference TRBV7-2 and TRBJ2-5, the full variable domain is GAGVSQSPSNKVTEKGKDVELRCDPISGHTALYWYRQSLGQGLEFLIYFQGNSAPDKSGLPSDRFSAERTGGSVSTLTIQRTQQEDSAVYLCASSRSPPETQYFGPGTRLLVL.

This clonotype was seen ten or more times. The chain links TRBV7-6 to TRBJ2-6, with D perhaps matching TRBD1 or TRBD2 (5 bases each). The V end was cut by 1 base, the J end by 4 bases, with 14 bases between. The CDR3 is 17 amino acids. Germline values: CDR1 SGHVS, CDR2 FNYEAQ. The CDR3 sequence is CASSLGFRGSGANVLTF. CDR3 nucleotides: TGTGCCAGCAGCTTAGGCTTTCGGGGCTCGGGGGCCAACGTCCTGACTTTC.